The rows below give T cell receptor beta chains drawn from one sample of a study of T cells in localized non-small cell lung cancer. Measured with immunoSEQ multiplex PCR; TCRdb has only the in-frame clones, and not every one. The sample contains more than 100,000 clones, about 90% of which appear only once. The input for sequencing was peripheral blood, taken before any cancer treatment. Receptors originate from a female donor at least 60 years old with stage I lung adenocarcinoma. Both conserved end residues are part of each CDR3. The D gene is left open where the match is weak. Rows give clone size only sometimes, using once, few, many, or a class for an expanded clone.

abundance	d_gene	v_gene	j_gene	CDR3aa	CDR3nt
NA	NA	TRBV6-1	TRBJ2-1	CASRQILGPHNEQFF	TGTGCCAGCAGACAAATATTAGGACCCCACAATGAGCAGTTCTTC
few	NA	TRBV5-6	TRBJ2-5	CASSIEETQYF	TGTGCCAGCAGCATCGAGGAGACCCAGTACTTC
NA	TRBD2	TRBV11-2	TRBJ2-1	CASSLSGLRNEQFF	TGTGCCAGCAGCCTATCGGGACTAAGAAATGAGCAGTTCTTC
NA	NA	TRBV5-1	TRBJ1-5	CASSLGGNNQPQHF	TGCGCCAGCAGCTTGGGGGGGAACAATCAGCCCCAGCATTTT
NA	NA	TRBV14	TRBJ2-2	CASSQGGPFGELFF	TGTGCCAGCAGCCAAGGGGGGCCTTTTGGGGAGCTGTTTTTT
once	TRBD1	TRBV7-3	TRBJ1-5	CASRQGLRDQPQHF	TGTGCCAGCAGACAGGGGTTGAGGGATCAGCCCCAGCATTTT
NA	TRBD1	TRBV28	TRBJ1-2	CASSSLDRGGGYTF	TGTGCCAGCAGTTCCCTCGACAGGGGAGGTGGCTACACCTTC
NA	NA	TRBV5-8	TRBJ2-1	CASRHARGSYNEQFF	TGTGCCAGCAGGCACGCCAGGGGCTCCTACAATGAGCAGTTCTTC
NA	NA	TRBV19	TRBJ1-3	CASSTQDVPGNTIYF	TGTGCCAGTAGCACCCAGGACGTCCCTGGAAACACCATATATTTT
NA	NA	TRBV6-5	TRBJ2-5	CASSPQNSQETQYF	TGTGCCAGCAGTCCCCAGAATAGCCAAGAGACCCAGTACTTC
NA	NA	TRBV29-1	TRBJ2-1	CSVERQGNEQFF	TGCAGCGTGGAACGGCAGGGCAATGAGCAGTTCTTC
NA	TRBD1	TRBV27	TRBJ2-2	CASSLDRARDTGELFF	TGTGCCAGCAGTTTAGACAGGGCGAGGGACACCGGGGAGCTGTTTTTT
NA	TRBD2	TRBV6-5	TRBJ2-1	CASRTSGYNEQFF	TGTGCCAGCCGGACTAGCGGATACAATGAGCAGTTCTTC
NA	NA	TRBV11-2	TRBJ1-1	CASSLNAGGRNTEAFF	TGTGCCAGCAGCTTAAATGCTGGCGGCAGGAACACTGAAGCTTTCTTT
NA	NA	TRBV28	TRBJ2-7	CATESDEQYF	TGTGCCACCGAAAGCGACGAGCAGTACTTC
NA	TRBD1	TRBV5-1	TRBJ1-3	CASSQGQGFFGNTIYF	TGCGCCAGCAGCCAGGGACAGGGTTTCTTTGGAAACACCATATATTTT
NA	TRBD1	TRBV5-5	TRBJ2-1	CASSLGTGGNEQFF	TGTGCCAGCAGCTTGGGGACAGGGGGAAATGAGCAGTTCTTC
NA	NA	TRBV6-6	TRBJ1-1	CASNYSFKNTEAFF	TGTGCCAGCAATTACTCCTTCAAGAACACTGAAGCTTTCTTT
NA	NA	TRBV10-3	TRBJ2-7	CAISDLEGERYEQYF	TGTGCCATCAGTGACCTGGAGGGGGAAAGGTACGAGCAGTACTTC
once	NA	TRBV21-1	TRBJ2-1	CASSKVSTLAGGRLDNEQFF	TGTGCCAGCAGCAAAGTCAGCACCTTAGCGGGAGGGAGATTGGACAATGAGCAGTTCTTC
NA	NA	TRBV18	TRBJ1-1	CASSQKQGNTEAFF	TGTGCCAGCTCACAAAAACAGGGAAATACTGAAGCTTTCTTT
NA	TRBD1	TRBV15	TRBJ1-2	CATTHPGGHGYTF	TGTGCCACCACACACCCAGGGGGGCATGGCTACACCTTC
NA	NA	TRBV5-6	TRBJ2-3	CASSLQGTSQVWYF	TGTGCCAGCAGCTTACAAGGGACTTCACAAGTGTGGTATTTT
NA	TRBD2	TRBV29-1	TRBJ2-5	CSSQAGGVETQYF	TGCAGCTCCCAAGCGGGAGGAGTGGAGACCCAGTACTTC
NA	NA	TRBV10-3	TRBJ2-7	CAISGSGTWNSYEQYF	TGTGCCATCAGTGGTTCGGGGACGTGGAACTCCTACGAGCAGTACTTC
NA	NA	TRBV28	TRBJ2-2	CASSRQVAGELFF	TGTGCCAGCAGTAGACAGGTAGCTGGGGAGCTGTTTTTT
NA	NA	TRBV10-1	TRBJ2-3	CASSVETGGGTQYF	TGCGCCAGCAGTGTGGAGACTGGAGGGGGTACGCAGTATTTT
NA	NA	TRBV6-5	TRBJ2-1	CASSYLDEQFF	TGTGCCAGCAGTTACTTGGATGAGCAGTTCTTC
NA	TRBD2	TRBV29-1	TRBJ2-7	CSVESGRSYEQYF	TGCAGCGTTGAGAGCGGGAGGTCCTACGAGCAGTACTTC
NA	NA	TRBV25-1	TRBJ2-6	CASSESQPGANVLTF	TGTGCCAGCAGTGAATCTCAGCCTGGGGCCAACGTCCTGACTTTC
NA	NA	TRBV5-1	TRBJ1-1	CASSLVGSEAFF	TGCGCCAGCAGCTTGGTAGGGAGTGAAGCTTTCTTT
NA	TRBD1	TRBV7-9	TRBJ2-1	CASSLTTGTNEQFF	TGTGCCAGCAGCCTAACGACAGGGACCAATGAGCAGTTCTTC
NA	NA	TRBV19	TRBJ2-7	CASSILGYSYEQYF	TGTGCCAGTAGTATATTGGGGTACAGCTACGAGCAGTACTTC
NA	NA	TRBV18	TRBJ1-2	CASSTTPQQGSVGYTF	TGTGCCAGCTCAACGACTCCCCAACAGGGTAGTGTGGGCTACACCTTC
NA	TRBD2	TRBV9	TRBJ2-2	CASSLTSGGDTGELFF	TGTGCCAGCAGCCTTACTAGCGGAGGGGACACCGGGGAGCTGTTTTTT
NA	NA	TRBV6-5	TRBJ2-7	CASSYSWGYEQYF	TGTGCCAGCAGTTACTCCTGGGGTTACGAGCAGTACTTC
NA	NA	TRBV7-9	TRBJ2-1	CASSGGPWREQFF	TGTGCCAGCAGCGGAGGCCCCTGGCGCGAGCAGTTCTTC
NA	NA	TRBV11-2	TRBJ2-1	CASSLEQGPYNEQFF	TGTGCCAGCAGCTTAGAACAGGGACCCTACAATGAGCAGTTCTTC
NA	TRBD2	TRBV5-1	TRBJ2-2	CASSLSGSDTGELFF	TGCGCCAGCAGCTTAAGCGGGAGCGACACCGGGGAGCTGTTTTTT
NA	NA	TRBV7-3	TRBJ2-2	CASRFDNTGELFF	TGTGCCAGCAGGTTCGATAACACCGGGGAGCTGTTTTTT
NA	TRBD1	TRBV28	TRBJ1-5	CASRDRINQPQHF	TGTGCCAGCCGGGACAGAATAAATCAGCCCCAGCATTTT
NA	NA	TRBV5-6	TRBJ2-5	CASSLVVKETQYF	TGTGCCAGCAGCTTGGTGGTTAAGGAGACCCAGTACTTC
NA	TRBD2	TRBV5-4	TRBJ2-2	CASSLGLAGGATGELFF	TGTGCCAGCAGCTTGGGGCTAGCGGGAGGTGCCACCGGGGAGCTGTTTTTT
NA	TRBD1	TRBV28	TRBJ1-2	CASSSARQGANYGYTF	TGTGCCAGCAGTTCTGCTCGACAGGGGGCTAACTATGGCTACACCTTC
NA	NA	TRBV7-2	TRBJ1-2	CASSLQGNGYTF	TGTGCCAGCAGTCTCCAGGGCAATGGCTACACCTTC